What follows describes a single T cell receptor beta chain. The data belong to a study of CD8 T cells in Susac syndrome. With random hexamers, reverse transcription was performed on roughly 0.45 to 1 ug of RNA. MiXCR was run by TCRdb on the immunoSEQ multiplex PCR reads, yielding one entry per CDR3 protein. The profile covers about 150,000 distinct CDR3 sequences, with approximately 96% appearing a single time and 0.16% taken by the ten largest. CDR3 length: 16 amino acids. The V gene lost 2 bases and the J gene lost 1 base, with 13 bases spanning the gap. CDR1 LNHNV and CDR2 YYDKDF come from the germline V gene (reference sequence).

The source material was CD4+ T cells from PBMCs. The chain is built from TRBV15 and TRBJ2-3; TRBD2 is a possible D gene (5 bases). This TCR came from a human donor with Susac syndrome. The CDR3 nucleotides are TGTGCCACCAGCAGACCCCGAGGAGGCGGCACAGATACGCAGTATTTT. As protein: CATSRPRGGGTDTQYF. The full variable domain, rest sourced from reference TRBV15 and TRBJ2-3, is DAMVIQNPRYQVTQFGKPVTLSCSQTLNHNVMYWYQQKSSQAPKLLFHYYDKDFNNEADTPDNFQSRRPNTSFCFLDIRSPGLGDTAMYLCATSRPRGGGTDTQYFGPGTRLTVL.